This TCR beta chain was found in a study of shared clonotypes between healthy human individuals. Selected positively for CCR7 and CD45RO-negative, naive CD8 cells excluded terminally differentiated effector memory CD45RA+ cells. V gave up 0 bases and J gave up 8 bases, with 11 bases separating them. The CDR3 totals 13 residues. Germline V gene lookup returns CDR1 SGDLS and CDR2 YYNGEE. This clone was detected only once. This table comes from immunoSEQ multiplex PCR, and its TCRdb copy is limited to in-frame clones, with some not included. This table holds some 1,900,000 clones, approximately 94% found once.

The specimen sequenced was naive CD8+ T cells sorted from blood. The rearrangement links TRBV9 to TRBJ2-5, with a weak D call TRBD2 (5 bases). The origin of this receptor is a man aged 18 to 29 in good health. The CDR3 DNA reads as TGTGCCAGCAGCGTAGACGGGGTGAGAACCCAGTACTTC. Translated: CASSVDGVRTQYF.